This record looks at one TCR beta chain sequence and its context. This clone was picked up one time. The target of this receptor is not known. No base qualities exist here, and no much larger clone lies one base off it. Each donor gave one peripheral blood draw, averaging approximately 0.12 L, which was collected into heparinised tubes. Naive, central memory, regulatory and stem cell-like memory CD4+ T cells were sorted on a BD FACSAria II using a panel including CD45RO, CCR7, CD25, CD127, CD95 and CD27. A purity above 98% was achieved for all sorted populations. PBMCs were separated immediately by Lymphoprep density gradient centrifugation and were stained directly, without being cultured. So that batch effects would be minimized, each experiment stained and sorted samples in pairs, pairing one healthy donor with one patient. CDR1 and CDR2 were assigned from the germline V gene (reference sequence) as WNHNN and SYGVQD. The CDR3 runs 15 amino acids, cysteine and phenylalanine included. Only CDR3 DNA remains: 45 bases, in frame from the first base. The junction shows trimming of 3 bases on V and 2 bases on J, plus 12 bases between the germline ends.

The record originates from a study of beta chain features in type 1 diabetes (dated 2018 in TCRdb). A note on the overall study: Mean age, gender distribution, total cell number and subset yield did not differ between patients and healthy donors. Regulatory and stem cell-like memory subsets were isolated from only 8 patients and roughly eight healthy donors, whereas naive and central memory subsets came from all 30 or so donors. A total of 100 million to 110 million sorted cells were examined across all samples, and a strong correlation was observed between cell number per subset and RNA yield. In the study, recently diagnosed type 1 diabetes patients and matched healthy donors were compared on the TCRB repertoires of their sorted circulating CD4+ T cell subsets. The research as a whole found: In all four CD4+ subsets, TCRB CDR3 length was moderately but significantly shorter in type 1 diabetes patients. PCR may preferentially amplify shorter templates, but because patient and control samples were amplified and corrected together, any resulting skew would affect both groups equally. Patients with type 1 diabetes made fewer insertions and deleted more nucleotides at VDJ recombination sites, implying thymic rearrangement abnormalities. The naive, central memory and regulatory TCRB repertoires appeared to resemble one another more closely among patients than among healthy donors. Because cDNA was sequenced instead of genomic DNA, activated cells with high expression could be over-represented, although the groups did not differ in activation or CD3 levels. Only small numbers of individuals were included in the HLA sub-analyses, which left unresolved whether HLA type had any influence on TCRB rearrangement.

The High Capacity cDNA Reverse Transcription Kit was used to reverse transcribe all of the isolated RNA, meaning that expressed TCRB transcripts were what got sequenced. Naive, central memory and regulatory T cell samples underwent deep immunoSEQ sequencing, averaging around 4 million total reads per sample. Sorted cells were lysed in RLT buffer and RNA was extracted with DNase-treated RNeasy Micro or Mini kits, depending on cell number. Each cell subset was processed on its own to prevent cross-contamination, while patient and healthy donor samples were processed together. TCRB sequences were amplified from cDNA with the immunoSEQ multiplex PCR, producing 87-bp fragments spanning the CDR3 region. The amplicons were sequenced using the Illumina HiSeq platform. The study's own analysis went as follows. PCR bias was corrected computationally using synthetic template baselines, and reads within Hamming distance 2 were collapsed, with unmergeable singletons discarded. Reads were aligned to IMGT to assign V, D and J genes, CDR3 length, and insertions or deletions at six rearrangement sites. Within each subset, clonotype counts were normalized to sorted cell number, after which true diversity and Gini coefficients were computed with the tcR R package. The overlap coefficient, calculated on TCRB nucleotide sequences, was used to measure repertoire sharing. As a proxy for the pre-selection repertoire, out-of-frame TCRB sequences from naive cells were analyzed. This immuneACCESS table, as held by TCRdb, lists in-frame sequences with V and J called but not all clones. Of the missing ones, under half trace to an unresolved V gene in checked studies; the others have no known cause. The D gene and trimming were derived from the DNA, and the V and J assignments and clone size from that table. The sample yields some 170,000 clones; around 63% were counted once. About 0.089% of the sample is in the top ten clones.

Specimen: naive CD4+ T cells from blood. Interpreted using the paper, the cell subset or site label stands for: true naive CD4+ T cells. This TCR was recovered from a man younger than 40 with type 1 diabetes. In this chain, TRBV10-1 is recombined with TRBJ2-3; the D gene is perhaps TRBD1, on 5 matching bases. The DNA sequence is as follows: TGCGCCAGCAGTGAAAGGGGTAGGGACACAGATACGCAGTATTTT. It codes for CASSERGRDTDTQYF.